This TCR beta chain was observed in a study of shared clonotypes between healthy human individuals. Study results and limitations: Larger richness was generally estimated for naive than memory subsets. With several donors compared, around 5% of naive CD4 clonotypes were shared. Sorted-subset sequencing was shown by rarefaction to be incomplete despite large depth.

The study ran the assay at deep level. The method was immunoSEQ multiplex PCR; TCRdb's version includes in-frame clones alone and lacks a portion of them. The sample contains over 950,000 clones, approximately 80% of which appear only once. With respect to this clone: What it recognizes is unknown.

V shed 9 bases, J shed 3 bases, and the junction held 6 bases outside the gene matches. This CDR3 has 14 amino acids. CDR1 is MNHNY and CDR2 is SVGAGI in the germline V gene (reference sequence). This clonotype was sampled from a young man in good health. Some clones in this sample may be carry-over from other donors' samples. Material: memory CD4+ T cells from PBMCs. Subset reported: CD45RA-negative fraction. This sequence joins TRBV6-6 and TRBJ2-3; 10 bases match TRBD1. The CDR3 loop is CASTPGQGTDTQYF. The CDR3, as DNA: TGTGCCAGTACACCGGGACAGGGGACAGATACGCAGTATTTT.